This T cell receptor beta chain was profiled in a study of blood T cell repertoires in COVID-19. Across the study: Samples representing acute and convalescent COVID-19 were sourced from the United States, Italy and Spain.

Repertoires were generated with immunoSEQ multiplex PCR, while TCRdb's copy carries only in-frame clones and drops some. The sample yields about 76,000 clones, around 90% seen once. The CDR3 contains 16 residues. V shed 0 bases, J shed 8 bases, and the junction held 9 bases outside the gene matches. The germline V gene encodes CDR1 LNHNV and CDR2 YYDKDF (reference sequence). The sequence derives from a man younger than 45 with acute or convalescent COVID-19. Sequencing was carried out using peripheral blood. The chain recombines TRBV15 with TRBJ1-3; 8 bases line up with TRBD1. The CDR3 nucleotides read TGTGCCACCAGCAGAGAATTGGCGGACAGGGTGGACACCATATATTTT. It codes for CATSRELADRVDTIYF.